The sample holds a few counts of the clone carrying this TCR beta chain. No antigen is known for it. The sample comes from a study of early T cells in non-severe SARS-CoV-2 infection. About the study: Chains stayed unpaired after sequencing of bulk RNA from unsorted whole blood.

Unique molecular identifier tags were affixed to discrete cDNA molecules. TCRdb reanalysed the 5' RACE reads using MiXCR and keeps one entry per CDR3 protein. The sample has about 69,000 distinct CDR3 sequences; 3.5% to 6% are singletons. Trimming removed 0 bases from V and 4 bases from J, with 12 bases in between. Germline CDR1 reads SGHTA; CDR2 reads FQGNSA. The CDR3 runs to 15 residues. The study, taken as a whole, reports: Anti-spike CD8 responses were favored in VDJdb matching, and private and CD4 specificities were missed.

This sequence joins TRBV7-2 and TRBJ1-1, with D unclear. The receptor was derived from an adult who was a healthcare worker with PCR-confirmed SARS-CoV-2 infection or an uninfected control (not recorded which). The donor label of this sample is uncertain. The input for sequencing was whole blood, taken at baseline. CDR3 protein: CASSLAGKTGTEAFF. The CDR3 DNA follows: TGTGCCAGCAGCTTAGCGGGGAAGACGGGCACTGAAGCTTTCTTT.